This paragraph reports one T cell receptor beta chain. Its antigen is unknown. The sample comes from a study of shared clonotypes between healthy human individuals. For the study at large: With ages of 18 to 49, the donors were a couple of women and a few men.

Study processing details: Quality scores were absent from the junction-only immunoSEQ sequences, so filtering differed. Data came from immunoSEQ multiplex PCR; TCRdb stores just in-frame clones and leaves some out. V and J calls plus clone size are reproduced from that table; the DNA served to infer D and trimming. The table shows 760,000 or so clones, with around 96% occurring only once. Study-wide results and caveats: Expectations were that clonotype sharing among donors would be affected by sequencing depth.

Naive CD8 cells, CD45RO-negative and positively selected for CCR7, excluded terminally differentiated effector memory CD45RA+ cells. The CDR3 covers 17 residues. Germline CDR1 is SGDLS and CDR2 is YYNGEE. V lost 4 bases to trimming and J lost 8 bases; unmatched junction nucleotides: 12. This receptor was identified in a man aged 25-45 years in good health. Sequenced: naive CD8+ T cells sorted from blood. The V call is TRBV9, the J call TRBJ2-1; 13 nucleotides line up with TRBD2. The CDR3 loop reads CASSSGTSGKVSDEQFF. The CDR3 DNA sequence: TGTGCCAGCAGCTCCGGGACTAGCGGGAAGGTGAGTGATGAGCAGTTCTTC.